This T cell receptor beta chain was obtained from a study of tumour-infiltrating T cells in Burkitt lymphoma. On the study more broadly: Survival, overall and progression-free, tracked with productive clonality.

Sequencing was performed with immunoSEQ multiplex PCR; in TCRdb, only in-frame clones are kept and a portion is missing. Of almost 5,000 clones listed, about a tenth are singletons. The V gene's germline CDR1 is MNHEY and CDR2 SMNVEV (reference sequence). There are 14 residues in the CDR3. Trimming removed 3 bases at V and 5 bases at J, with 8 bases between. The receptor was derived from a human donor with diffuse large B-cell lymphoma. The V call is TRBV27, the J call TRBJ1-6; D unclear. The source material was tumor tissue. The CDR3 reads CASSFGRDNSPLHF. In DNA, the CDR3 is TGTGCCAGCAGTTTCGGGAGAGATAATTCACCCCTCCACTTT.